These 23 T cell receptor beta chains came from one sample sequenced in a study of metastatic and nonmetastatic thyroid tumors. Thyroid surgery was preceded by no treatment in any patient. TCRdb redid the clone calls on the PCR reads using MiXCR. The data hold roughly 64,000 clones, with 4% to 5% observed a single time. The sample consisted of blood. The receptors here all came from a female donor with papillary thyroid cancer or a benign thyroid nodule (not recorded which). Some clones in this sample may be carry-over from other donors' samples.

Many counts were recorded for this clone. This chain connects TRBV3-1 to TRBJ2-7, with D tentatively TRBD2 (5 bases). In germline, CDR1 is LGHDT, CDR2 YNNKEL (reference sequence). V dropped 1 base and J dropped 0 bases, with 10 bases sitting between them. The CDR3 runs 15 residues. DNA of the CDR3: TGTGCCAGCAGCCAAGCGTCGGGAAGCTCCTACGAGCAGTACTTC. Amino acid sequence: CASSQASGSSYEQYF.

This clone has a count of ten or more. The chain carries TRBV5-6 and TRBJ2-1; 11 bases are a match to TRBD2. The germline CDR1 and CDR2 sequences are SGHDT and YYEEEE. The CDR3 covers 15 residues. Germline trimming cut 3 bases from V and 4 bases from J; bases unmatched to any gene: 3. The CDR3: CASSSGLADYNEQFF. The CDR3, as DNA: TGTGCCAGCAGCTCGGGACTAGCGGATTACAATGAGCAGTTCTTC.

This chain connects TRBV3-1 to TRBJ2-3; D is possibly TRBD2 (6 bases). Trimming left V 2 bases short and J 2 bases short, with 11 bases between. The germline gives CDR1 LGHDT, CDR2 YNNKEL (reference sequence). This CDR3 spans 15 amino acids. This CDR3 is CASSQSGGDTDTQYF. Written as DNA, the CDR3 is TGTGCCAGCAGCCAATCTGGCGGGGACACAGATACGCAGTATTTT.

This clone was recorded at least ten times. The chain is built from TRBV6-1 and TRBJ1-2; D remains ambiguous. With 6 bases removed from V and 6 bases from J, the gap between germline ends came to 14 bases. The CDR3 is 13 residues long. In germline, CDR1 is MNHNS, CDR2 SASEGT. CDR3 in amino acids: CASRRAGWDGYTF. The CDR3, as DNA: TGTGCCAGCAGACGGGCGGGGTGGGATGGCTACACCTTC.

This clone was counted ten times or more. The V gene is TRBV20-1, the J gene TRBJ2-1; perhaps TRBD2 as D (6 bases). V was pared by 0 bases and J by 9 bases, with 15 bases between. The CDR3 runs to 14 residues. The V gene's germline CDR1 is DFQATT and CDR2 SNEGSKA (reference sequence). Written as DNA, the CDR3 is TGCAGTGCTAGAGACTCCGGCGGGATCGGTGAGCAGTTCTTC. This gives the protein CSARDSGGIGEQFF.

This clone was recorded many times. Other DNA sequences within the sample encode an identical CDR3. V is TRBV7-9 and J is TRBJ1-1, with a possible D match to TRBD1 (6 bases). The CDR3 has 14 residues. The V gene lost 1 base and the J gene lost 6 bases, with 12 bases spanning the gap. CDR1 is SEHNR and CDR2 is FQNEAQ in the germline V gene (reference sequence). CDR3 region: CASSLEGGSSEAFF. CDR3 DNA sequence: TGTGCCAGCAGCTTAGAGGGGGGGAGCTCTGAAGCTTTCTTT.

This clone was found a few times. A much larger clone differs from this one at a single base, so this may be a read error. This chain connects TRBV5-4 to TRBJ2-2, with D perhaps TRBD1 or TRBD2 (5 bases each). The V gene's germline CDR1 is SGHNT and CDR2 YYREEE (reference sequence). The CDR3 extends over 14 amino acids. CDR3 in amino acids: CASGTRELTGEPFF. DNA of the CDR3: TGTGCCAGCGGGACGAGGGAATTAACCGGGGAGCCGTTTTTT.

This clone turned up a few times. V and J are TRBV6-2 or TRBV6-3 and TRBJ1-5; D is unclear. Trimming left V 5 bases short and J 6 bases short, with 14 bases between. The CDR3 runs 14 residues. Germline V lookup: CDR1 MNHEY, CDR2 SVGEGT. Here the CDR3 DNA reads TGTGCCAGCAGTCCGTCCAGAGCTGGTCAGCCCCAGCATTTT. As protein: CASSPSRAGQPQHF.

This clone was seen ten or more times. J is TRBJ1-2 and V is TRBV2; 10 positions match TRBD1. Germline V gives CDR1 SNHLY, CDR2 FYNNEI. The CDR3 has 14 residues. The trim removed 6 bases at V and 7 bases at J, leaving 8 bases unmatched. This chain's CDR3 is CASSPDRGQLGYTF. Here the CDR3 DNA reads TGTGCCAGCAGCCCCGACAGGGGGCAGCTTGGCTACACCTTC.

This clone was detected ten times or more. V usage is TRBV28 and J usage is TRBJ2-2; the match to TRBD1 covers 7 bases. Germline V gene lookup returns CDR1 MDHEN and CDR2 SYDVKM. CDR3 length equals 16 residues. Trimming cost V 8 bases and J 6 bases; bases outside gene matches: 15. CDR3: CASARGMTGSPGELFF. CDR3 nucleotides: TGTGCCAGCGCTCGAGGAATGACAGGGAGTCCCGGGGAGCTGTTTTTT.

This clone was picked up a small number of times. The CDR3 sequence is CASSQSRGRYDHYF. The CDR3 coding sequence is TGTGCCAGCAGTCAGTCTCGAGGGCGCTACGATCATTACTTC. The genes are TRBV6-5 and TRBJ2-7, with D possibly matching TRBD2 (5 bases). The V end was cut by 5 bases, the J end by 13 bases, with 24 bases between. This CDR3 spans 14 amino acids. In germline, CDR1 is MNHEY, CDR2 SVGAGI.

This clone was recorded at least ten times. The rearrangement joins TRBV10-3 to TRBJ1-1; no definite D call. This CDR3 contains 12 residues. From germline, CDR1 is ENHRY and CDR2 SYGVKD. Trimming removed 2 bases from V and 5 bases from J, with 6 bases in between. CDR3 sequence (DNA): TGTGCCATCAGTGAGCCGGGAACTGAAGCTTTCTTT. This gives the protein CAISEPGTEAFF.

This clone was seen ten or more times. This sequence joins TRBV24-1 and TRBJ1-2; unclear D gene. The CDR3 is 13 residues long. Trimming stripped 2 bases from V and 3 bases from J, with 6 bases between. The germline gives CDR1 KGHDR, CDR2 SFDVKD. In DNA form, the CDR3 reads TGTGCCACCAGTGATTGGAGGGACTATGGCTACACCTTC. Residues: CATSDWRDYGYTF.

A word on this clone: One base away lies a much larger clone, so this may be a sequencing read error. The chain recombines TRBV11-3 with TRBJ2-4; D call uncertain. CDR3 length equals 14 residues. Germline V gene sequence: CDR1 SGHNT, CDR2 YENEEA. This CDR3 is CANSLGLASSPQYF. The CDR3 region has the DNA TGTGCCAACAGCTTAGGTCTGGCAAGTAGTCCTCAGTACTTC.

This clone was observed a handful of times. The J gene is TRBJ1-1, the V gene TRBV27; no definite D call. Germline V CDR1 and CDR2: MNHEY, SMNVEV (reference sequence). CDR3 length: 14 amino acids. V was pared by 6 bases and J by 1 base, with 12 bases between. The CDR3 here is CASRDLVRNTEAFF. The CDR3 nucleotides read TGTGCCAGCAGGGACCTCGTCAGGAACACTGAAGCTTTCTTT.

A few counts support this clone. A much larger clone differs by one base, so this may be a read error. The V gene is TRBV4-2, the J gene TRBJ2-7; the D is unclear. This CDR3 has 14 residues. Germline CDR1 and CDR2: LGHNA and YNFKEQ. V was clipped by 5 bases and J by 2 bases, with 13 bases between them. CDR3 nucleotides: TGTGCCAGCAGCTCACATCAGCTGGCCTACGAGCAGTACTTC. This sequence encodes CASSSHQLAYEQYF.

This clone was seen at least ten times. In DNA, the CDR3 is TGTGCCATCAGTGGGGTCGCAGGGGGAGGCTACACCTTC. Amino acids: CAISGVAGGGYTF. This chain connects TRBV10-3 to TRBJ1-2; 7 bases agree with TRBD1. Trimming cost V 4 bases and J 8 bases; bases outside gene matches: 7. Per germline, CDR1 ENHRY and CDR2 SYGVKD. The CDR3 runs to 13 residues.

This clone was detected many times. Sequence at one end of the junction differs from germline and may be a read error. Within the sample, other DNA sequences also encode this same CDR3. The rearrangement uses TRBV7-7 and TRBJ2-3, with a possible D match to TRBD2 (5 bases). Germline V lookup: CDR1 SSHAT, CDR2 FNYEAQ (reference sequence). This CDR3 has 15 amino acids. The CDR3 DNA reads TGTGCTAGCAGCCCGGTGGGAGAGGGCACAGATACGCAGTATTTT. Translated, it gives CASSPVGEGTDTQYF.

In this sample, this clone turned up many times. The V and J genes are TRBV6-1 and TRBJ2-1; 8 nucleotides align to TRBD2. With V trimmed by 6 bases and J by 3 bases, 10 bases remained unmatched. There are 16 residues in the CDR3. Germline values: CDR1 MNHNS, CDR2 SASEGT. The CDR3 here is CASRLGLAKGYNEQFF. CDR3 bases: TGTGCCAGCAGACTTGGACTAGCCAAGGGCTACAATGAGCAGTTCTTC.

This clone has just a few counts. The CDR3 ends on some other residue instead of the conserved phenylalanine or tryptophan, so this is likely a read error. The rearrangement joins TRBV12-3 or TRBV12-4 to TRBJ1-3; the D gene is possibly TRBD1 (5 bases). V was shortened by 5 bases and J by 0 bases, with 17 bases between the two germline ends. The CDR3 loop spans 17 amino acids. The CDR3: CASSASQGWCSGNTIYV. For the CDR3, the DNA is TGTGCCAGCAGTGCTTCCCAGGGATGGTGCTCTGGAAACACCATATATGTT.

This clone came up many times. This chain links TRBV24-1 with TRBJ2-2; D uncertain. The V and J ends lost 4 bases and 6 bases respectively, with 17 bases between them. In germline, CDR1 is KGHDR, CDR2 SFDVKD. The CDR3 is 16 residues long. In DNA, the CDR3 is TGTGCCACCAGTGACCCCGCCTCTGGAGAGCCCGGGGAGCTGTTTTTT. This encodes CATSDPASGEPGELFF.

The V call is TRBV19, the J call TRBJ2-7; 9 bases line up with TRBD2. Losses at the gene ends were 6 bases for V and 2 bases for J; bases not matched to a gene: 5. CDR1 is LNHDA and CDR2 is SQIVND in the germline V gene (reference sequence). The CDR3 contains 14 residues. DNA of the CDR3: TGTGCCAGTAGCTCTGGACTAGCGACCTACGAGCAGTACTTC. It translates to CASSSGLATYEQYF.

This clone was found many times. The chain couples TRBV6-4 to TRBJ1-5; TRBD1 is a possible D gene (5 bases). The CDR3 runs to 18 residues. Trimming left V 4 bases short and J 7 bases short, with 26 bases between. Germline CDR1 and CDR2: MRHNA and SNTAGT. CDR3 residues: CASSGPQAGRKDWQPQHF. The CDR3 bases are TGTGCCAGCAGTGGCCCACAGGCAGGGAGGAAAGATTGGCAGCCCCAGCATTTT.